The 26 T cell receptor beta chains listed next were all sequenced from one sample in a study of shared clonotypes between healthy human individuals. This table comes from immunoSEQ multiplex PCR, and its TCRdb copy is limited to in-frame clones, with some not included. The repertoire has around 600,000 clones, approximately 95% of them found once; the top ten carry 0.11%. CD8 cells classed as naive were CD45RO-negative and positively selected for CCR7, excluding terminally differentiated effector memory CD45RA+ cells. Sequenced material: naive CD8+ T cells sorted from blood. Every receptor here comes from a woman in her 30s in good health.

This clone showed up just once. J is TRBJ2-3 and V is TRBV4-1; D gene unclear. The CDR3 has 15 amino acids. The ends were cut back, 3 bases at V and 4 bases at J, with 14 bases in the middle. CDR1 is MGHRA, CDR2 YSYEKL, per germline. The CDR3 loop is CASSHGPRVSDTQYF. The CDR3 DNA reads TGCGCCAGCAGCCATGGACCTAGGGTCTCAGATACGCAGTATTTT.

This chain uses TRBV19 with TRBJ2-1, with D possibly matching TRBD2 (5 bases). There are 13 residues in the CDR3. V lost 8 bases and J lost 6, with 14 bases in between. Germline V lookup: CDR1 LNHDA, CDR2 SQIVND (reference sequence). CDR3 sequence: CASGHGLPNEQFF. CDR3 in DNA: TGTGCCAGTGGCCATGGACTCCCCAATGAGCAGTTCTTC.

V and J are TRBV30 and TRBJ2-7; D call uncertain. This CDR3 is built from 13 residues. Germline V gene data show CDR1 as GTSNPN and CDR2 as SVGIG (reference sequence). V was shortened by 5 bases and J by 3 bases, with 14 bases between the two germline ends. CDR3: CAWAPRMGYEQYF. The CDR3 DNA reads TGTGCCTGGGCCCCTCGTATGGGCTACGAGCAGTACTTC. The complete variable domain, with remaining parts taken from reference TRBV30 and TRBJ2-7, reads SQTIHQWPATLVQPVGSPLSLECTVEGTSNPNLYWYRQAAGRGLQLLFYSVGIGQISSEVPQNLSASRPQDRQFILSSKKLLLSDSGFYLCAWAPRMGYEQYFGPGTRLTVT.

The chain employs TRBV28 and TRBJ2-3; 10 positions match TRBD2. This CDR3 comprises 16 residues. Germline V gene data show CDR1 as MDHEN and CDR2 as SYDVKM. V lost 4 bases and J lost 4; bases outside the gene matches: 8. The CDR3 region is CASSWTGTSEADTQYF. CDR3 coding DNA: TGTGCCAGCAGTTGGACCGGGACTAGCGAGGCAGATACGCAGTATTTT. Filled out from reference TRBV28 and TRBJ2-3, the complete variable domain reads DVKVTQSSRYLVKRTGEKVFLECVQDMDHENMFWYRQDPGLGLRLIYFSYDVKMKEKGDIPEGYSVSREKKERFSLILESASTNQTSMYLCASSWTGTSEADTQYFGPGTRLTVL.

For the CDR3, the DNA is TGTGCCAGCAGCGGGACAGGGGCACAGACTTCTGAACCCACAGATACGCAGTATTTT. Translating it yields CASSGTGAQTSEPTDTQYF. This chain links TRBV9 with TRBJ2-3, with 9 positions matching TRBD1. CDR1 SGDLS and CDR2 YYNGEE come from the germline V gene. With V trimmed by 3 bases and J by 2 bases, 16 bases remained unmatched. The CDR3 loop spans 19 amino acids.

V usage is TRBV10-3 and J usage is TRBJ2-1; 12 nucleotides agree with TRBD2. The V segment lost 4 bases and the J segment 2 bases; nucleotides outside the gene matches: 9. The CDR3 consists of 18 residues. Germline loops: CDR1 ENHRY, CDR2 SYGVKD. The CDR3 bases are TGTGCCATCAGTGTGGCTAGCGGGAGGGCCCCCCCCTACAATGAGCAGTTCTTC. It yields the protein CAISVASGRAPPYNEQFF.

This clone appeared a single time. The chain is built from TRBV5-5 and TRBJ2-3; 10 positions match TRBD1. Germline V gene data show CDR1 as SGHKS and CDR2 as YYEKEE (reference sequence). Trimming at V came to 0 bases and at J to 0 bases, leaving 4 bases not matched to a gene. This CDR3 spans 17 amino acids. CDR3 nucleotide sequence: TGTGCCAGCAGCTTGGGACAGGGGGCAGATAGCACAGATACGCAGTATTTT. It yields the protein CASSLGQGADSTDTQYF. The variable domain in full, completed from reference TRBV5-5 and TRBJ2-3, reads DAGVTQSPTHLIKTRGQQVTLRCSPISGHKSVSWYQQVLGQGPQFIFQYYEKEERGRGNFPDRFSARQFPNYSSELNVNALLLGDSALYLCASSLGQGADSTDTQYFGPGTRLTVL.

This chain links TRBV13 with TRBJ2-1; 10 bases fit TRBD2. The CDR3 is 16 residues long. V lost 6 bases to trimming and J lost 6 bases; unmatched junction nucleotides: 11. CDR1 and CDR2 from the germline V gene are PRHDT and FYEKMQ (reference sequence). CDR3 region: CASRPASSGSPNEQFF. CDR3 sequence (DNA): TGTGCCAGCAGGCCAGCCTCTAGCGGGAGCCCCAATGAGCAGTTCTTC.

The CDR3 spells CASIPTGGYGYGYTF. The CDR3 bases are TGTGCCAGCATCCCGACCGGGGGGTACGGCTATGGCTACACCTTC. This chain joins TRBV28 and TRBJ1-2, with D possibly TRBD1 on 5 matching bases. Trimming removed 7 bases from V and 4 bases from J, with 19 bases in between. CDR3 length: 15 amino acids. Per the germline V gene, CDR1 is MDHEN and CDR2 is SYDVKM.

Comment on this clone: The same CDR3 also results from other DNA sequences found in this sample. The chain links TRBV27 to TRBJ2-5, with TRBD2 matching 13 bases. This CDR3 is built from 15 residues. V lost 6 bases and J lost 5; bases outside the gene matches: 6. From germline, CDR1 is MNHEY and CDR2 SMNVEV (reference sequence). Here the CDR3 reads CASSPGTSGKETQYF. CDR3 in DNA: TGTGCCAGCAGCCCAGGGACTAGCGGGAAGGAGACCCAGTACTTC.

The genes are TRBV6-4 and TRBJ2-1, with TRBD2 matching 9 bases. With 1 base clipped from V and 6 bases from J, the junction kept 4 bases outside the gene matches. Germline assignment: CDR1 MRHNA and CDR2 SNTAGT. CDR3 size: 15 residues. The CDR3 bases are TGTGCCAGCAGTGACTTCCCTAGCGGGACCAATGAGCAGTTCTTC. Encoded protein: CASSDFPSGTNEQFF.

The V call is TRBV11-2, the J call TRBJ2-1, with a weak D call TRBD2 (6 bases). Between the trimmed V and J ends, which lost 5 bases and 6 bases, there was a span of 11 bases. Germline CDR1 SGHAT, CDR2 FQNNGV. This CDR3 is 13 amino acids long. The CDR3 region is CASSPGLSNEQFF. For the CDR3, the DNA is TGTGCCAGCAGCCCGGGACTTTCCAATGAGCAGTTCTTC.

The chain recombines TRBV20-1 with TRBJ1-6; no clear D. Trimming cost V 5 bases and J 14 bases, with 13 bases left between them. In germline, CDR1 is DFQATT, CDR2 SNEGSKA (reference sequence). This CDR3 has 11 residues. Here the CDR3 DNA reads TGCAGTGCTCCAGACTCCTGGGCCCTCCACTTT. It is translated as CSAPDSWALHF.

A word on this clone: The limits of the CDR3 on the DNA are not certain, so only TCRdb's listed CDR3 is given. The chain recombines TRBV27 with TRBJ2-7. The CDR3 sequence runs 15 residues, both termini included. Germline assignment: CDR1 MNHEY and CDR2 SMNVEV (reference sequence). CDR3 region: CASSTSWGASYEQYF.

V and J are TRBV10-3 and TRBJ2-3; no clear D. This CDR3 spans 14 amino acids. The V and J ends lost 6 bases and 1 base respectively, with 11 bases between them. Germline-derived CDR1 and CDR2 are ENHRY and SYGVKD. The CDR3 nucleotides read TGTGCCATCAGGATTGCGGAAGGCACAGATACGCAGTATTTT. The encoded protein is CAIRIAEGTDTQYF.

The chain couples TRBV18 to TRBJ2-1, with D maybe TRBD2 (6 bases). Germline CDR1 and CDR2: KGHSH and LQKENI. V dropped 3 bases and J dropped 0 bases, with 12 bases sitting between them. The CDR3 contains 16 residues. As DNA, the CDR3 is TGTGCCAGCTCACCCGCGGCGGGAACCTCCTACAATGAGCAGTTCTTC. Protein product: CASSPAAGTSYNEQFF. The full variable domain, rest sourced from reference TRBV18 and TRBJ2-1, is NAGVMQNPRHLVRRRGQEARLRCSPMKGHSHVYWYRQLPEEGLKFMVYLQKENIIDESGMPKERFSAEFPKEGPSILRIQQVVRGDSAAYFCASSPAAGTSYNEQFFGPGTRLTVL.

J is TRBJ2-1 and V is TRBV7-8; 8 nucleotides match TRBD2. With V trimmed by 1 base and J by 7 bases, 9 bases remained unmatched. The CDR3 consists of 16 residues. Germline CDR1 is SGHVS and CDR2 is FQNEAQ. This CDR3 reads CASSLVLADLWNEQFF. CDR3 DNA: TGTGCCAGCAGCTTAGTACTAGCGGACCTCTGGAATGAGCAGTTCTTC.

This chain links TRBV9 with TRBJ2-7, with 8 bases identical to TRBD2. CDR3 size: 16 residues. V was clipped by 0 bases and J by 4 bases; unmatched bases: 9. CDR1 is SGDLS and CDR2 is YYNGEE in the germline V gene. The CDR3 nucleotides are TGTGCCAGCAGCGTAGTTAGTGGTAGCGGGAAATACGAGCAGTACTTC. Its protein is CASSVVSGSGKYEQYF.

The chain's CDR3 is CASSPRFSGEQFF. CDR3 DNA sequence: TGCGCCAGCAGCCCCCGGTTTTCCGGTGAGCAGTTCTTC. The rearrangement links TRBV4-1 to TRBJ2-1; D gene uncertain. This CDR3 comprises 13 residues. The V gene lost 4 bases and the J gene lost 9 bases, with 13 bases spanning the gap. The germline CDR1 and CDR2 sequences are MGHRA and YSYEKL.

The chain is built from TRBV7-9 and TRBJ2-3; D may be TRBD2 (6 bases). Between the trimmed V and J ends, which lost 6 bases and 2 bases, there was a span of 12 bases. CDR1 SEHNR and CDR2 FQNEAQ come from the germline V gene (reference sequence). The CDR3 length is 14 residues. Here the CDR3 reads CASSPGVDTDTQYF. CDR3 nucleotide sequence: TGTGCCAGCAGTCCGGGAGTGGACACAGATACGCAGTATTTT.

The chain links TRBV28 to TRBJ2-5; possible D gene TRBD2, 6 bases. This CDR3 is 19 amino acids long. Germline V gene lookup returns CDR1 MDHEN and CDR2 SYDVKM. V lost 4 bases and J lost 4, with 28 bases in between. In nucleotides, the CDR3 is TGTGCCAGCAGTTCCTCGGGGGTAGCAACCCTGGGGCGAGGAGAGACCCAGTACTTC. Protein product: CASSSSGVATLGRGETQYF.

The chain couples TRBV27 to TRBJ2-7; D is ambiguous. Germline CDR1 MNHEY, CDR2 SMNVEV (reference sequence). The CDR3 totals 12 residues. V was shortened by 8 bases and J by 3 bases, with 11 bases between the two germline ends. CDR3 loop: CASRGSHYEQYF. CDR3 sequence (DNA): TGTGCCAGCCGAGGAAGTCACTACGAGCAGTACTTC.

As for this clone: In the same sample, other DNA sequences code for this CDR3. The V call is TRBV7-9, the J call TRBJ2-1; no definite D call. From germline, CDR1 is SEHNR and CDR2 FQNEAQ (reference sequence). V was cut by 3 bases and J by 2 bases, with 5 bases left in between. The CDR3 is 13 amino acids. The DNA of the CDR3 is TGTGCCAGCAGCTTGGTAGCCTACAATGAGCAGTTCTTC. Protein sequence: CASSLVAYNEQFF.

J is TRBJ2-7 and V is TRBV6-5; 9 positions match TRBD1. The CDR3 has 15 amino acids. The ends lost 6 bases at V and 3 bases at J; junction bases unmatched: 9. Germline CDR1 reads MNHEY; CDR2 reads SVGAGI. The CDR3 reads CASRYPGQGVYEQYF. CDR3 DNA: TGTGCCAGCAGATACCCGGGACAGGGAGTCTACGAGCAGTACTTC.

The chain uses TRBV7-9 and TRBJ1-4, with D maybe TRBD1 (6 bases). Germline V gene sequence: CDR1 SEHNR, CDR2 FQNEAQ (reference sequence). V lost 1 base and J lost 6, with 12 bases in between. The CDR3 contains 15 residues. In DNA form, the CDR3 reads TGTGCCAGCAGCTTAGATAGCCCAGGGGATGAAAAACTGTTTTTT. Amino acids: CASSLDSPGDEKLFF.

V is TRBV28 and J is TRBJ1-5; 7 nucleotides align to TRBD1. CDR1 and CDR2 (germline): MDHEN, SYDVKM. The length of the CDR3 is 15 residues. V lost 10 bases to trimming and J lost 0 bases; unmatched junction nucleotides: 9. CDR3 coding DNA: TGTGCCACCTGGACAGGTCTTTATAGCAATCAGCCCCAGCATTTT. Its protein is CATWTGLYSNQPQHF.